This T cell receptor (beta chain) derives from a study of CXCR3-negative and CXCR3-positive naive CD8 T cells. Sorting yielded triplicates of 300,000 cells for each CD8+ T cell subset. Naive CD8+ T cells displayed a CD45RO-CCR7+CD27+CD95- phenotype. As regards this clonotype: What it binds is not known.

This CDR3 has 14 residues. The germline gives CDR1 MGHDK, CDR2 SYGVNS. All TRB cDNA libraries came from 5' RACE performed with UMI labels. TCRdb reanalyzed the 5' RACE reads, giving one entry per CDR3 protein sequence and no DNA. This listing includes approximately 10,000 distinct CDR3 sequences. Study-wide results and caveats: Comparison of naive CXCR3-negative and CXCR3-positive cells revealed similar TRBV-TRBJ usage, while memory cells differed.

The sample taken for sequencing was naive CXCR3- CD8+ T cells from blood. Subset defined: CD45RO-CCR7+CD27+CD95- naive CD8+ T cells lacking CXCR3 (TNR3-). The receptor was derived from a human donor in good health. Some clones in this sample may be carry-over from other donors' samples. The rearrangement uses TRBV25-1 and TRBJ2-3; checking the TCRdb D call of TRBD1 is not possible without DNA. The CDR3 spells CASSESSGEDTQYF.